The present T cell receptor beta chain was sequenced within a study of T-cell memory formation after mild COVID-19. Via MiXCR, TCRdb re-called the 5' RACE reads, giving one row per CDR3 protein. Seen here are around 440,000 distinct CDR3 sequences, 18% observed once, and the top ten hold roughly an eighth. Germline CDR1 and CDR2: SGHTA and FQGNSA. The CDR3 is made up of 17 amino acids. V was pared by 7 bases and J by 5 bases, with 26 bases between. Input material: PBMCs or a T cell subset sorted from them (not recorded which). The J gene is TRBJ2-5, the V gene TRBV7-2; tentatively, D is TRBD2 (5 bases). The clonotype was recovered from an adult woman who had mild COVID-19 (a few samples of this study predate the infection). Cell type and time point are not known. The CDR3 nucleotides read TGTGCCAGCACACGTCAATGGAGCGGTCCTGTGATCGAGACCCAGTACTTC. It encodes CASTRQWSGPVIETQYF.